This T cell receptor beta chain is drawn from a study of early T cells in non-severe SARS-CoV-2 infection. Study details: The input, bulk RNA from unsorted whole blood, was sequenced, and chains were unpaired.

Unique molecular identifiers tagged individual cDNA molecules. Each CDR3 protein is one row after TCRdb ran MiXCR on the 5' RACE reads. This sample has 25,000 to 30,000 distinct CDR3 sequences, with around 6% found just once. Study-wide points: Sequences matched to VDJdb favored anti-spike CD8 responses, while private and CD4 specificities were missed.

The germline CDR1 and CDR2 sequences are DFQATT and SNEGSKA (reference sequence). V shed 6 bases and J shed 0 bases, with 9 bases lying between them. The CDR3 is 13 residues long. This clonotype was observed many times. Its antigen remains unknown. The chain has TRBV20-1 and TRBJ1-5; D not resolved. Input material: whole blood. The sequence derives from an adult who was a healthcare worker with PCR-confirmed SARS-CoV-2 infection or an uninfected control (not recorded which). This CDR3 is CSAQEDSNQPQHF. The CDR3 DNA reads as TGCAGTGCCCAGGAGGATAGCAATCAGCCCCAGCATTTT.